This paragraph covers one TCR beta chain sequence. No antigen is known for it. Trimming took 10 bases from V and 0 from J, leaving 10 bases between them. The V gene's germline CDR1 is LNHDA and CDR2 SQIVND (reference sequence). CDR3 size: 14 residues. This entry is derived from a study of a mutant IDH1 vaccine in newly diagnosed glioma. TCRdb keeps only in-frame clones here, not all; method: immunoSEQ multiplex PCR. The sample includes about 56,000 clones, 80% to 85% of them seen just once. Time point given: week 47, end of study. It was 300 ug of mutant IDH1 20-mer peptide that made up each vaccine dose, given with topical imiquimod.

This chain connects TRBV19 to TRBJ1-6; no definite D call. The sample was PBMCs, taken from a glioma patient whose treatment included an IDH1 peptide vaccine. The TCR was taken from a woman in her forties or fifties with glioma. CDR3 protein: CATTPSSYNSPLHF. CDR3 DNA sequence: TGTGCCACTACTCCCAGCTCCTATAATTCACCCCTCCACTTT.